This is a list of T cell receptor beta chains from one sample in a study of regulatory T cells in long-lasting Graves disease. TCRdb itself ran the multiplex PCR reads through MiXCR, one entry per CDR3 protein. Here the sample spans about 460,000 distinct CDR3 sequences, approximately 23% being singletons. This material consisted of peripheral blood mononuclear cells (PBMCs), taken when the disease was refractory, from a patient treated with antithyroid drugs. All receptors come from a female donor with Graves disease. Both conserved end residues are part of each CDR3. Fields, in order: CDR3 protein, CDR3 DNA, D gene, clone size, V gene, J gene. The D gene is left open where the match is weak. The listing skips clone size in some rows; elsewhere it reads once, few, many or a size class.

CDR3: CASSFPEGGGGETQYF
DNA: TGTGCCAGCAGCTTCCCGGAGGGGGGAGGGGGTGAGACCCAGTACTTC
D: .
size: .
V: TRBV7-8
J: TRBJ2-5

CDR3: CASSLTGIYEKLFF
DNA: TGTGCCAGCAGCTTGACAGGGATATATGAAAAACTGTTTTTT
D: TRBD1
size: many
V: TRBV11-2
J: TRBJ1-4

CDR3: CAWSPQIRNTEAFF
DNA: TGTGCCTGGAGCCCCCAGATTCGGAACACTGAAGCTTTCTTT
D: .
size: few
V: TRBV30
J: TRBJ1-1

CDR3: CASSRTGVDTEAFF
DNA: TGTGCCAGCAGTAGGACAGGGGTTGACACTGAAGCTTTCTTT
D: TRBD1
size: many
V: TRBV28
J: TRBJ1-1

CDR3: CASSLQEGETQYF
DNA: TGTGCCAGCAGTTTACAGGAGGGAGAGACCCAGTACTTC
D: .
size: many
V: TRBV28
J: TRBJ2-5

CDR3: CASSYSPNSNQPQHF
DNA: TGTGCCAGCAGTTACTCCCCTAACAGTAATCAGCCCCAGCATTTT
D: .
size: few
V: TRBV6-2/TRBV6-3
J: TRBJ1-5

CDR3: CASSLVRGSNEQFF
DNA: TGTGCCAGCAGCCTAGTCCGGGGATCCAATGAGCAGTTCTTC
D: .
size: .
V: TRBV13
J: TRBJ2-1

CDR3: CASSLMSLGTENAGELFF
DNA: TGTGCCAGCAGTTTAATGAGTCTGGGGACAGAAAACGCCGGGGAGCTGTTTTTT
D: TRBD1
size: .
V: TRBV12-3/TRBV12-4
J: TRBJ2-2

CDR3: CSASWQPGVTEAFF
DNA: TGCAGTGCTAGCTGGCAGCCGGGGGTTACTGAAGCTTTCTTT
D: .
size: few
V: TRBV20-1
J: TRBJ1-1

CDR3: CSVHTSIEAFF
DNA: TGCAGCGTTCACACCAGCATTGAGGCTTTCTTT
D: .
size: .
V: TRBV29-1
J: TRBJ1-1